Listed below are T cell receptor beta chains from one sample, sequenced in a study of T-cell memory formation after mild COVID-19. TCRdb independently ran MiXCR on the 5' RACE reads; one entry per CDR3 protein. Of fewer than 250,000 distinct CDR3 sequences in the sample, around 16% were seen once. Sequenced sample: PBMCs or a T cell subset sorted from them (not recorded which). The receptors originated from an adult woman who had mild COVID-19 (a few samples of this study predate the infection). Cell type and time point are not known. The CDR3 runs from the conserved cysteine through the conserved F or W. Fields, in order: CDR3 protein, CDR3 DNA, clone size, V gene, J gene, D gene. D genes are given only for firm matches. Clone sizes are given selectively: once, few, many, or a class where the clone is expanded.

CASSLVGGRDEKLFF	TGTGCCAGCAGTTTGGTTGGTGGTCGGGATGAAAAACTGTTTTTT	NA	TRBV12-3/TRBV12-4	TRBJ1-4	NA
CAWSVTHTGDTQYF	TGTGCCTGGAGTGTCACCCATACAGGGGATACGCAGTATTTT	NA	TRBV30	TRBJ2-3	NA
CASSPRGGSYEQYF	TGCGCCAGCAGCCCACGCGGGGGTAGCTACGAGCAGTACTTC	NA	TRBV5-1	TRBJ2-7	TRBD2
CASSQDRAYGYTF	TGTGCCAGCAGCCAAGACAGGGCCTATGGCTACACCTTC	few	TRBV14	TRBJ1-2	NA
CASSYGVAGGGDTQYF	TGTGCCAGCAGTTACGGAGTAGCGGGAGGCGGCGATACGCAGTATTTT	few	TRBV6-2/TRBV6-3	TRBJ2-3	TRBD2
CASSFMGIPPIF	TGTGCCAGCAGCTTTATGGGGATCCCCCCGATATTT	NA	TRBV7-2	TRBJ1-6	NA
CASSKLAGSSYEQYF	TGTGCCAGCAGCAAACTAGCGGGGAGCTCCTACGAGCAGTACTTC	few	TRBV7-8	TRBJ2-7	TRBD2
CASSTGTRETQYF	TGTGCCAGCTCAACCGGGACCCGAGAGACCCAGTACTTC	NA	TRBV18	TRBJ2-5	NA
CASSLVGQGALETQYF	TGTGCCAGCAGCTTAGTGGGGCAGGGGGCTTTAGAGACCCAGTACTTC	many	TRBV7-2	TRBJ2-5	TRBD1
CASILRGRDTEAFF	TGTGCCAGCATACTCAGGGGGCGTGACACTGAAGCTTTCTTT	few	TRBV12-3/TRBV12-4	TRBJ1-1	TRBD1
CASSLSAATNEKLFF	TGTGCCAGCAGCTTGTCGGCTGCAACTAATGAAAAACTGTTTTTT	few	TRBV5-6	TRBJ1-4	NA
CASSWAPVSQETQYF	TGTGCTAGCAGCTGGGCTCCGGTCAGCCAAGAGACCCAGTACTTC	few	TRBV7-7	TRBJ2-5	NA
CASSPGQGANYGYTF	TGTGCCAGCAGTCCCGGACAGGGAGCTAACTATGGGTACACCTTC	few	TRBV12-3/TRBV12-4	TRBJ1-2	TRBD1
CASSYSQGARGKAFF	TGTGCCAGCAGTTACTCACAGGGGGCGCGGGGGAAGGCTTTCTTT	few	TRBV6-5	TRBJ1-1	TRBD1
CASRAQRGAADEQFF	TGCGCCAGCAGGGCACAGCGGGGGGCCGCGGATGAGCAGTTCTTC	few	TRBV5-1	TRBJ2-1	TRBD2
CAISGSQETQYF	TGTGCCATCAGTGGGTCCCAAGAGACCCAGTACTTC	NA	TRBV10-3	TRBJ2-5	NA
CASSQNPAPSYEQYF	TGCGCCAGCAGCCAAAACCCGGCACCATCCTACGAGCAGTACTTC	NA	TRBV4-3	TRBJ2-7	NA
CASSQDWAGFGELFF	TGTGCCAGCAGCCAAGATTGGGCAGGGTTCGGGGAGCTGTTTTTT	few	TRBV4-2	TRBJ2-2	NA
CSASARGRLKGYTF	TGCAGTGCTAGTGCTAGGGGGCGGCTCAAAGGCTACACCTTC	NA	TRBV20-1	TRBJ1-2	TRBD1
CASSFTPGGNTEAFF	TGTGCCAGCAGTTTCACTCCGGGGGGGAACACTGAAGCTTTCTTT	NA	TRBV12-3/TRBV12-4	TRBJ1-1	NA
CASSLNGLANYGYTF	TGTGCCAGCAGCTTAAATGGGTTAGCTAACTATGGCTACACCTTC	few	TRBV7-3	TRBJ1-2	NA
CASSFSGRAYGETQYF	TGTGCCAGCAGCTTCTCCGGCAGGGCGTATGGAGAGACCCAGTACTTC	NA	TRBV7-9	TRBJ2-5	NA
CASSLNRAEDTQYF	TGCGCCAGCAGCTTGAATCGAGCAGAAGATACGCAGTATTTT	few	TRBV5-1	TRBJ2-3	NA
CSAKHGPNQPQHF	TGCAGTGCTAAACACGGCCCCAATCAGCCCCAGCATTTT	few	TRBV20-1	TRBJ1-5	NA
CASSLGGGQGNEQFF	TGTGCCAGCAGCTTAGGAGGGGGACAGGGGAATGAGCAGTTCTTC	many	TRBV7-2	TRBJ2-1	TRBD1
CASRGLMNTEAFF	TGTGCCAGCAGGGGGCTGATGAACACTGAAGCTTTCTTT	NA	TRBV25-1	TRBJ1-1	NA
CASSETGTGGTDTQYF	TGTGCCAGCAGTGAAACCGGGACAGGGGGCACAGATACGCAGTATTTT	NA	TRBV25-1	TRBJ2-3	TRBD1
CSAKTSGNLNEQFF	TGCAGTGCTAAGACTAGCGGGAATCTTAATGAGCAGTTCTTC	NA	TRBV20-1	TRBJ2-1	TRBD2
CASSQDEGAPGELFF	TGCGCCAGCAGCCAAGACGAGGGGGCGCCCGGGGAGCTGTTTTTT	medium-sized	TRBV4-3	TRBJ2-2	TRBD1
CALSRGREQFF	TGTGCCCTCTCCCGGGGAAGGGAGCAGTTCTTC	NA	TRBV10-3	TRBJ2-1	NA
CASSMGQGSVETQYF	TGCGCCAGCAGCATGGGACAGGGTTCGGTGGAGACCCAGTACTTC	NA	TRBV4-1	TRBJ2-5	TRBD1
CASRYDRGSEAFF	TGTGCCAGCAGATACGACAGGGGGTCTGAAGCTTTCTTT	few	TRBV6-5	TRBJ1-1	TRBD1
CASRPQGWETQYF	TGTGCCAGCAGACCCCAGGGTTGGGAGACCCAGTACTTC	NA	TRBV12-3/TRBV12-4	TRBJ2-5	NA
CSAVPYSDGAYGYTF	TGCAGCGCCGTACCTTACTCGGACGGAGCCTATGGCTACACCTTC	NA	TRBV29-1	TRBJ1-2	NA
CASKSMGGEAFF	TGTGCCAGTAAATCGATGGGGGGTGAAGCTTTCTTT	NA	TRBV19	TRBJ1-1	NA
CASSYPPGAAQYF	TGTGCCAGCAGTTACCCACCCGGAGCGGCGCAGTATTTT	NA	TRBV6-2/TRBV6-3	TRBJ2-3	NA
CASSAPGQGAYEQYF	TGTGCCAGCAGCGCCCCAGGACAGGGGGCTTACGAGCAGTACTTC	few	TRBV12-3/TRBV12-4	TRBJ2-7	TRBD1
CASSPGTSMYEQYF	TGTGCCAGCAGCCCCGGGACTAGCATGTACGAGCAGTACTTC	NA	TRBV5-4	TRBJ2-7	TRBD2
CASSRGLAGVRTGELFF	TGTGCCAGCAGCCGGGGACTAGCGGGAGTAAGGACCGGGGAGCTGTTTTTT	NA	TRBV5-5	TRBJ2-2	TRBD2
CASSLTPGAGTEAFF	TGTGCCAGCAGCTTAACCCCAGGGGCGGGCACTGAAGCTTTCTTT	few	TRBV7-3	TRBJ1-1	NA
CSASRVRNTGELFF	TGCAGTGCTAGCCGGGTTAGGAACACCGGGGAGCTGTTTTTT	few	TRBV20-1	TRBJ2-2	NA
CASSLAPTGTDEAFF	TGCGCCAGCAGCTTGGCTCCTACCGGGACAGATGAAGCTTTCTTT	NA	TRBV5-1	TRBJ1-1	TRBD1
CATSRDRYQDGYTF	TGTGCCACCAGCAGAGATAGATACCAGGATGGCTACACCTTC	few	TRBV15	TRBJ1-2	NA
CASSPGGLGVIVNEQYF	TGCGCCAGCAGCCCGGGGGGCCTAGGGGTCATTGTGAACGAGCAGTACTTC	NA	TRBV5-1	TRBJ2-7	NA
CASSLEGGGAYEQYF	TGTGCCAGCAGCTTAGAGGGCGGGGGGGCATACGAGCAGTACTTC	NA	TRBV7-9	TRBJ2-7	TRBD2
CASSPRPQVIQVYEQYF	TGTGCCAGCTCACCACGACCACAGGTGATTCAAGTCTACGAGCAGTACTTC	NA	TRBV18	TRBJ2-7	NA
CSVWGAPGLSYNEQFF	TGCAGCGTTTGGGGTGCCCCGGGACTTTCCTACAATGAGCAGTTCTTC	NA	TRBV29-1	TRBJ2-1	NA